One TCR beta chain is described in this entry. Its antigen is still unknown. After the first PCR, alpha and beta chain libraries were processed separately. CD4+ T cell IFNgamma after overnight CMV lysate exposure gave donor CMV status. The source of the sample is a study of naive and memory T cell subsets. Whole-study findings and limits: In CD4 and CD8 cells, diversity dropped from naive through EMRA. Naive repertoires, especially CD8, held a few larger clonotypes, possibly memory cells re-expressing CD45RA.

There are 12 residues in the CDR3. Germline V gene lookup returns CDR1 DFQATT and CDR2 SNEGSKA (reference sequence). Trimming removed 3 bases at V and 5 bases at J, with 10 bases between. Both TRBC1 and TRBC2 were covered by a beta constant-region primer of two equimolar oligonucleotides. The ligated cDNA underwent four PCR rounds using SP2 and nested alpha and beta constant-region primers. The cDNA 3' end received a ligated single-stranded oligonucleotide carrying the SP2 primer and a 12-nucleotide UMI. MiXCR, run by TCRdb on the UMI-ligation and nested PCR reads, gives a single entry per CDR3 protein. In the table there are about 150,000 distinct CDR3 sequences, 20% to 25% of which are singletons.

The V and J genes are TRBV20-1 and TRBJ1-1; D is unclear. The sequence was obtained from a human donor in good health. Sequences were obtained from naive CD4+ T cells from blood. The CDR3 region is CSARDQRTEAFF. In DNA, the CDR3 is TGCAGTGCTAGGGATCAAAGGACTGAAGCTTTCTTT.